The 20 T cell receptor beta chains reported below all come from one sample, sequenced in a study of beta chain features in type 1 diabetes. cDNA synthesis used the whole RNA isolate, giving expressed TCRB sequences. Some clones are missing from TCRdb's copy, which holds only in-frame ones; the method was immunoSEQ multiplex PCR. Seen here are 330,000 or so clones, about 20% observed once, and the top ten hold 0.044%. Source material: naive CD4+ T cells from blood. The receptor set was obtained from a young woman in good health.

This chain links TRBV30 with TRBJ1-5, with D tentatively TRBD1 (6 bases). Germline V gene sequence: CDR1 GTSNPN, CDR2 SVGIG (reference sequence). V was shortened by 2 bases and J by 7 bases, with 12 bases between the two germline ends. The CDR3 spans 13 residues. For the CDR3, the DNA is TGTGCCTGGAGTCCAGGGGATGGCCAGCCCCAGCATTTT. Protein sequence: CAWSPGDGQPQHF.

The genes are TRBV5-1 and TRBJ1-1; 10 nucleotides match TRBD1. Per germline, CDR1 SGHRS and CDR2 YFSETQ. V shed 0 bases and J 5 bases; nucleotides not matched to a gene: 4. The CDR3 runs to 15 residues. The CDR3 here is CASSLAPDRGTEAFF. The CDR3 region has the DNA TGCGCCAGCAGCTTGGCCCCGGACAGGGGGACTGAAGCTTTCTTT.

Points on this clone: Other nucleotide sequences from this sample produce the same CDR3. The chain recombines TRBV5-1 with TRBJ2-5, with TRBD2 matching over 12 bases. The germline V gene has CDR1 SGHRS and CDR2 YFSETQ. CDR3 size: 15 residues. V lost 5 bases and J lost 5; bases outside the gene matches: 7. The CDR3 reads CASSSLAGGRETQYF. DNA of the CDR3: TGCGCCAGCAGTTCCCTAGCGGGGGGGCGGGAGACCCAGTACTTC.

V gene TRBV6-6 combines with J gene TRBJ1-1; D is undetermined. The germline CDR1 and CDR2 sequences are MNHNY and SVGAGI (reference sequence). The V gene lost 6 bases and the J gene lost 6 bases, with 5 bases spanning the gap. This CDR3 has 10 residues. The CDR3 DNA is TGTGCCAGCAGCCGAGCTGAAGCTTTCTTT. Its translation is CASSRAEAFF.

The V gene is TRBV5-1, the J gene TRBJ1-2; the D gene is possibly TRBD1 (5 bases). V dropped 4 bases and J dropped 7 bases, with 17 bases sitting between them. Germline assignment: CDR1 SGHRS and CDR2 YFSETQ. The CDR3 is 14 residues long. The CDR3 DNA reads as TGCGCCAGCAGCGTAGCAAGGGGTGACGGTGGCTACACCTTC. This sequence encodes CASSVARGDGGYTF.

In its sample, this clone was seen a few times. J is TRBJ2-3 and V is TRBV2, with D maybe TRBD2 (5 bases). Germline CDR1 is SNHLY and CDR2 is FYNNEI. Trimming pared 2 bases from V and 3 bases from J, leaving 15 bases between. This CDR3 is 16 amino acids long. Written as DNA, the CDR3 is TGTGCCAGCAGTGAACTTCCTAGCAGGTGGACAGATACGCAGTATTTT. This gives the protein CASSELPSRWTDTQYF.

This clone has just a few counts. The J gene is TRBJ2-3, the V gene TRBV7-9; 11 nucleotides line up with TRBD2. Germline CDR1 and CDR2: SEHNR and FQNEAQ (reference sequence). This CDR3 has 15 residues. V dropped 5 bases and J dropped 2; count of bases not matched to a gene: 3. The CDR3 is CASSPTSGDTDTQYF. The CDR3 DNA sequence: TGTGCCAGCAGCCCGACTAGCGGGGACACAGATACGCAGTATTTT.

This clone appeared a few times. The chain is built from TRBV5-4 and TRBJ2-3, with D possibly TRBD1 on 5 matching bases. The germline V gene encodes CDR1 SGHNT and CDR2 YYREEE (reference sequence). This CDR3 contains 13 residues. The V end was cut by 3 bases, the J end by 6 bases, with 11 bases between. The CDR3 here is CASSYWGGDTQYF. The CDR3, as DNA: TGTGCCAGCAGCTACTGGGGCGGTGATACGCAGTATTTT.

V gene TRBV27 combines with J gene TRBJ2-7; TRBD2 might be the D (5 bases). Germline V gene lookup returns CDR1 MNHEY and CDR2 SMNVEV (reference sequence). The CDR3 consists of 14 residues. V was cut by 10 bases and J by 2 bases, with 18 bases left in between. CDR3 amino acids: CAKTRSVGAYEQYF. The CDR3 DNA reads TGTGCCAAAACTAGGTCAGTGGGCGCCTACGAGCAGTACTTC.

This rearrangement joins TRBV30 to TRBJ2-3; D is possibly TRBD1 (5 bases). Germline V lookup: CDR1 GTSNPN, CDR2 SVGIG (reference sequence). CDR3 length: 13 residues. The CDR3 DNA is TGTGCGGTACAGGCGAGTGCCACAGATACGCAGTATTTT. It yields the protein CAVQASATDTQYF. The full variable domain, in which reference TRBV30 and TRBJ2-3 provide the parts outside the CDR3, is SQTIHQWPATLVQPVGSPLSLECTVEGTSNPNLYWYRQAAGRGLQLLFYSVGIGQISSEVPQNLSASRPQDRQFILSSKKLLLSDSGFYLCAVQASATDTQYFGPGTRLTVL.

This clone was counted a few times. V and J are TRBV5-4 and TRBJ2-5; maybe TRBD1 (6 bases). The germline gives CDR1 SGHNT, CDR2 YYREEE (reference sequence). The CDR3 sequence is 15 residues long. The V end was cut by 4 bases, the J end by 1 base, with 14 bases between. The CDR3 is CASSGGGQIQETQYF. The CDR3 DNA reads TGTGCCAGCAGCGGAGGAGGACAGATCCAAGAGACCCAGTACTTC.

This clone was detected a few times. The V call is TRBV30, the J call TRBJ1-5; TRBD1 matches 8 bases. CDR1 and CDR2 from the germline V gene are GTSNPN and SVGIG (reference sequence). This CDR3 has 13 amino acids. The J segment lost 5 bases and the V segment lost 4 bases, leaving 4 bases of the junction unmatched. The CDR3 nucleotides read TGTGCCTGGACTCAGACAGGGGATCAGCCCCAGCATTTT. It yields the protein CAWTQTGDQPQHF.

V is TRBV18 and J is TRBJ2-3; possible D gene TRBD2, 6 bases. Germline V gene data show CDR1 as KGHSH and CDR2 as LQKENI. CDR3 length: 14 amino acids. V dropped 2 bases and J dropped 5 bases, with 11 bases sitting between them. The CDR3, as DNA: TGTGCCAGCTCACCATCGGGGGTTGGAGATACGCAGTATTTT. It encodes CASSPSGVGDTQYF.

V gene TRBV19 combines with J gene TRBJ2-5; D perhaps matches TRBD2 (6 bases). From germline, CDR1 is LNHDA and CDR2 SQIVND (reference sequence). Trimming left V 7 bases short and J 3 bases short, with 12 bases between. The CDR3 extends over 13 amino acids. The CDR3 loop is CASNGGGEETQYF. In nucleotides, the CDR3 is TGTGCCAGTAACGGGGGTGGAGAAGAGACCCAGTACTTC.

This chain links TRBV19 with TRBJ1-5, with 8 bases identical to TRBD1. Germline-derived CDR1 and CDR2 are LNHDA and SQIVND (reference sequence). The trim removed 10 bases at V and 2 bases at J, leaving 10 bases unmatched. The CDR3 has 15 residues. DNA of the CDR3: TGTGCCACCAGGCCCGACAGGGGTGGCAATCAGCCCCAGCATTTT. Protein: CATRPDRGGNQPQHF.

The chain couples TRBV11-1 to TRBJ2-1; 8 bases line up with TRBD1. After removal of 4 bases from V and 4 bases from J, the junction contained 6 bases not matched to a gene. Germline CDR1 reads SGHAT; CDR2 reads FQDESV (reference sequence). The CDR3 sequence is 15 residues long. This CDR3 reads CASSSTYRGYNEQFF. CDR3 in DNA: TGTGCCAGCAGCTCAACTTACAGGGGGTACAATGAGCAGTTCTTC.

This clone was observed a few times. This chain connects TRBV11-2 to TRBJ2-7; 9 positions agree with TRBD2. This CDR3 spans 16 amino acids. Germline assignment: CDR1 SGHAT and CDR2 FQNNGV. V gave up 5 bases and J gave up 5 bases; unmatched junction bases: 13. The CDR3 nucleotides read TGTGCCAGCAGCCCTTTCTTCGGCGGGAGGGCCCACGAGCAGTACTTC. Amino acid sequence: CASSPFFGGRAHEQYF.

V and J are TRBV7-2 and TRBJ2-7; D might be TRBD2 (5 bases). The V gene lost 4 bases and the J gene lost 2 bases, with 18 bases spanning the gap. Looked up from germline, CDR1 is SGHTA and CDR2 is FQGNSA. There are 16 residues in the CDR3. The CDR3 bases are TGTGCCAGCAGCTACGCGTACGGGTTCGGGACCTACGAGCAGTACTTC. This codes for CASSYAYGFGTYEQYF.

This clone was counted a few times. The V gene is TRBV9, the J gene TRBJ2-2; TRBD2 aligns across 8 bases. CDR3 length equals 15 residues. The V gene end was trimmed by 0 bases and the J gene end by 10 bases; junction bases not matched to a gene: 8. Germline V lookup: CDR1 SGDLS, CDR2 YYNGEE. This CDR3 reads CASSVDAGGGAELFF. The CDR3, as DNA: TGTGCCAGCAGCGTAGACGCGGGAGGAGGCGCGGAGCTGTTTTTT.

The V and J genes are TRBV27 and TRBJ1-4; D gene uncertain. The CDR3 is made up of 13 amino acids. Germline V lookup: CDR1 MNHEY, CDR2 SMNVEV (reference sequence). Trimming removed 5 bases at V and 7 bases at J, with 11 bases between. CDR3: CASSAAESEKLFF. CDR3 bases: TGTGCCAGCAGTGCCGCGGAATCTGAAAAACTGTTTTTT.